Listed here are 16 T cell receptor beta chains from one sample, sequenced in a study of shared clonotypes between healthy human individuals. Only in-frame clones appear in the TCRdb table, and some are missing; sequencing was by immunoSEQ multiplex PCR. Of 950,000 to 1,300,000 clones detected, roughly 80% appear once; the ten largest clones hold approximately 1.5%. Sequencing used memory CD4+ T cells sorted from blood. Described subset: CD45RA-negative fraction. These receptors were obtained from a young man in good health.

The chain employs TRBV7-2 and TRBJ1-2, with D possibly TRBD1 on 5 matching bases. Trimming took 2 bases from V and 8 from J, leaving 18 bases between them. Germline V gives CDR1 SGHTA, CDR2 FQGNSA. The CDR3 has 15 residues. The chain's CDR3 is CASSLMFGQGGGYTF. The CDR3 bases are TGTGCCAGCAGCTTAATGTTCGGGCAGGGTGGAGGCTACACCTTC. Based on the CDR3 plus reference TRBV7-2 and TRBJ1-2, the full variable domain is GAGVSQSPSNKVTEKGKDVELRCDPISGHTALYWYRQSLGQGLEFLIYFQGNSAPDKSGLPSDRFSAERTGGSVSTLTIQRTQQEDSAVYLCASSLMFGQGGGYTFGSGTRLTVV.

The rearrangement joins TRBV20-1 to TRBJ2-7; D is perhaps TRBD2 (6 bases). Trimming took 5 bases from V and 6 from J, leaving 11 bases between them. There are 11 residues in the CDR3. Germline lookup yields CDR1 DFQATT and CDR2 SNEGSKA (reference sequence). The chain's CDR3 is CSALTRGEQYF. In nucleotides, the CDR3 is TGCAGTGCTTTGACTAGGGGCGAGCAGTACTTC.

In DNA, the CDR3 is TGCGCCAGCCCAGACGGCGCATTTTGTGAAAAACTGTTTTTT. The encoded protein is CASPDGAFCEKLFF. The gene calls are TRBV23-1 and TRBJ1-4; no reliable D call. TRBV23-1 is given ORF status, its function remaining uncertain. There are 14 residues in the CDR3. The ends were cut back, 8 bases at V and 7 bases at J, with 17 bases in the middle.

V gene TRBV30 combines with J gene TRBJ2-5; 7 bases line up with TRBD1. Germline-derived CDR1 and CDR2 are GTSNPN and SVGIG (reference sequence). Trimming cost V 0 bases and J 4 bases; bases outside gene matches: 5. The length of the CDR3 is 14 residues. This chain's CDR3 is CAWSVRGFRETQYF. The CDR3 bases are TGTGCCTGGAGTGTCAGGGGGTTCCGAGAGACCCAGTACTTC.

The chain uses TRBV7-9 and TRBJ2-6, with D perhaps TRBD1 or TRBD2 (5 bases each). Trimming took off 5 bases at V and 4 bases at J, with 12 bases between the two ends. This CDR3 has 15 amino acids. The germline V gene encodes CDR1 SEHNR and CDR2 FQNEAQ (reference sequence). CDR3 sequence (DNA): TGTGCCAGCAGCGGGACGGCACGCGGGGCCAACGTCCTGACTTTC. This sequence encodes CASSGTARGANVLTF.

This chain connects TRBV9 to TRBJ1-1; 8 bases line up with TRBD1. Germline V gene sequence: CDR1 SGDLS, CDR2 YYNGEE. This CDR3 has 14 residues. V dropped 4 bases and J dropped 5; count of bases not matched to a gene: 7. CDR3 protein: CASSYGQGGTEAFF. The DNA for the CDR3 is TGTGCCAGCAGCTACGGACAGGGTGGAACTGAAGCTTTCTTT.

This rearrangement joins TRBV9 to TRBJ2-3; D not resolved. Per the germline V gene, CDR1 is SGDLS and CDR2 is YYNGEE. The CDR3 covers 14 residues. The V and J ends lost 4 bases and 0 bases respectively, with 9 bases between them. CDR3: CASSPGPSTDTQYF. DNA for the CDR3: TGTGCCAGCAGCCCGGGTCCTAGCACAGATACGCAGTATTTT. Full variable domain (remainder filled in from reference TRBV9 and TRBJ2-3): DSGVTQTPKHLITATGQRVTLRCSPRSGDLSVYWYQQSLDQGLQFLIQYYNGEERAKGNILERFSAQQFPDLHSELNLSSLELGDSALYFCASSPGPSTDTQYFGPGTRLTVL.

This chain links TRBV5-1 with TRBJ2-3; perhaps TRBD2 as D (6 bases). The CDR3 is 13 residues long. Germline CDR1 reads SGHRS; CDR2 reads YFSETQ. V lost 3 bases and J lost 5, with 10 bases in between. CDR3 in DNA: TGCGCCAGCAGCTCGGGCGGGGAAGATACGCAGTATTTT. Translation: CASSSGGEDTQYF.

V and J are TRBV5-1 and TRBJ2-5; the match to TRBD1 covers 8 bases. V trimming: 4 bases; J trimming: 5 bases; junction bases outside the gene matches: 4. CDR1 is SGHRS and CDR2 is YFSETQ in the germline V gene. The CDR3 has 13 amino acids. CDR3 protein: CASSRTGSETQYF. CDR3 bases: TGCGCCAGCAGCCGGACAGGGAGCGAGACCCAGTACTTC.

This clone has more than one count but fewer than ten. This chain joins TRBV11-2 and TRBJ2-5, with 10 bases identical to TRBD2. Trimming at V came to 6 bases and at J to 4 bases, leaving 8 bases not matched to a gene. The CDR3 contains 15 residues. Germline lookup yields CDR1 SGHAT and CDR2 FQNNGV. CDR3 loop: CASSLSGGASETQYF. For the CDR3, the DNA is TGTGCCAGCAGTCTGAGCGGGGGGGCCTCAGAGACCCAGTACTTC.

CDR3 loop: CATLAGSNEQFF. CDR3 nucleotides: TGTGCCACTCTAGCGGGAAGCAATGAGCAGTTCTTC. The V and J genes are TRBV7-9 and TRBJ2-1; 9 bases line up with TRBD2. After removal of 10 bases from V and 6 bases from J, the junction contained 4 bases not matched to a gene. Germline V CDR1 and CDR2: SEHNR, FQNEAQ (reference sequence). The CDR3 has 12 amino acids. The variable domain in full, completed from reference TRBV7-9 and TRBJ2-1, reads DTGVSQNPRHKITKRGQNVTFRCDPISEHNRLYWYRQTLGQGPEFLTYFQNEAQLEKSRLLSDRFSAERPKGSFSTLEIQRTEQGDSAMYLCATLAGSNEQFFGPGTRLTVL.

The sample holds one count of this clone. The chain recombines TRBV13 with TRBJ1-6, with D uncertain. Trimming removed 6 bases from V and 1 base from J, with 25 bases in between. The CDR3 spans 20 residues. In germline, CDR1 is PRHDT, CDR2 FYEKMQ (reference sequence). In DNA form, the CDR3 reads TGTGCCAGCAGACGTCGGAACCGGGAGACCCAGCGTTCCTATAATTCACCCCTCCACTTT. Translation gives CASRRRNRETQRSYNSPLHF.

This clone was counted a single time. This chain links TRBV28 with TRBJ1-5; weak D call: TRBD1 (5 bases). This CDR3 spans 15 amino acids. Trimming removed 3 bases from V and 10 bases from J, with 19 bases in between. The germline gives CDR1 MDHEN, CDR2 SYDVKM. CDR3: CASSFPQIQGVPQHF. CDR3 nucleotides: TGTGCCAGCAGTTTCCCCCAGATCCAGGGAGTTCCCCAGCATTTT.

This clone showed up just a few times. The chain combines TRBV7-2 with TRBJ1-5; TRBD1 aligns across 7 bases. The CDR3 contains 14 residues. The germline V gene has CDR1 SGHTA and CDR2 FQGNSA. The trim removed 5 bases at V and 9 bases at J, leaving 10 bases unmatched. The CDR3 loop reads CASSEGTVGRPQHF. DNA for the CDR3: TGTGCCAGCAGCGAGGGGACAGTTGGTCGGCCCCAGCATTTT.

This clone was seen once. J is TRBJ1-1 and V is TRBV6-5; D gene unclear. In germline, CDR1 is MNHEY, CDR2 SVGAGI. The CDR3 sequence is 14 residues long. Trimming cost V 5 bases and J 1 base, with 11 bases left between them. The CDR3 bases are TGTGCCAGCAGTAGATTGGGAGGGAACACTGAAGCTTTCTTT. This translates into CASSRLGGNTEAFF.

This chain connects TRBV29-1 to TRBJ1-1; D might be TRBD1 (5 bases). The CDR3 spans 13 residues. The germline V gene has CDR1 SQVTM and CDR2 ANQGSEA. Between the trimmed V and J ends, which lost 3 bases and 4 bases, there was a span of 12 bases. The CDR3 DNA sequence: TGCAGCGTTGATCAGGGTAGCGGCACTGAAGCTTTCTTT. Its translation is CSVDQGSGTEAFF.